These T cell receptor beta chains were read from a single sample in a study of Graves' ophthalmopathy and Graves' hyperthyroidism. One entry per CDR3 protein results from TCRdb running MiXCR on the multiplex PCR reads. The table lists about 620,000 distinct CDR3 sequences, roughly 20% of them singletons. The material sequenced was peripheral blood. These receptors were taken from a woman younger than 30 with stable Graves' hyperthyroidism. Some clones in this sample may be carry-over from other donors' samples. CDR3s include the opening cysteine and the closing phenylalanine or tryptophan. The order of the fields is CDR3 DNA, CDR3 protein, clone size, J gene, D gene, V gene. The D gene is left open where the match is weak. The listing skips clone size in some rows; elsewhere it reads once, few, many or a size class.

CDR3nt: TGTGCCAGCAGCCAAATCAGTGGCTACACCTTC
CDR3aa: CASSQISGYTF
abundance: NA
j_gene: TRBJ1-2
d_gene: NA
v_gene: TRBV3-1

CDR3nt: TGCGCCAGCAGCCAAGATAGGACCCCGGGTGAAGCTTTCTTT
CDR3aa: CASSQDRTPGEAFF
abundance: NA
j_gene: TRBJ1-1
d_gene: NA
v_gene: TRBV4-3

CDR3nt: TGTGCCAACAGTTACAGGAGCGACACTGAAGCTTTCTTT
CDR3aa: CANSYRSDTEAFF
abundance: NA
j_gene: TRBJ1-1
d_gene: NA
v_gene: TRBV2

CDR3nt: TGCAGTGCTAGAGGGCATTTTCGGAGGGTAGGCGAGACCCAGTACTTC
CDR3aa: CSARGHFRRVGETQYF
abundance: once
j_gene: TRBJ2-5
d_gene: NA
v_gene: TRBV20-1

CDR3nt: TGTGCCAGCAGACAACTCGAGGGGTCCGGCACCGGGGAGCTGTTTTTT
CDR3aa: CASRQLEGSGTGELFF
abundance: NA
j_gene: TRBJ2-2
d_gene: NA
v_gene: TRBV28

CDR3nt: TGTGCCAGCAGTTTTAGGGCCCCTCCTCGGGAGACCCAGTACTTC
CDR3aa: CASSFRAPPRETQYF
abundance: many
j_gene: TRBJ2-5
d_gene: NA
v_gene: TRBV12-3/TRBV12-4

CDR3nt: TGCAGCGTTGGGCGGGGGCGCGGCTATGGCTACACCTTC
CDR3aa: CSVGRGRGYGYTF
abundance: many
j_gene: TRBJ1-2
d_gene: NA
v_gene: TRBV29-1

CDR3nt: TGCAGTGTCCCCGACAGGGAAAACTATGGCTACACCTTC
CDR3aa: CSVPDRENYGYTF
abundance: few
j_gene: TRBJ1-2
d_gene: TRBD1
v_gene: TRBV20-1

CDR3nt: TGTGCCAGCAGTCAAAACGCGGGATTTGACAATCAGCCCCAGCATTTT
CDR3aa: CASSQNAGFDNQPQHF
abundance: many
j_gene: TRBJ1-5
d_gene: NA
v_gene: TRBV27

CDR3nt: TGTGCCAGCAGTTTTTACGCAGAGAACACTGAAGCTTTCTTT
CDR3aa: CASSFYAENTEAFF
abundance: many
j_gene: TRBJ1-1
d_gene: NA
v_gene: TRBV12-3/TRBV12-4

CDR3nt: TGTGCCATACAGCGTGGGGACAGGACCTACGAGCAGTACTTC
CDR3aa: CAIQRGDRTYEQYF
abundance: NA
j_gene: TRBJ2-7
d_gene: TRBD1
v_gene: TRBV6-2/TRBV6-3

CDR3nt: TGCAGTGCCGCGGTTCGTAACACTGAAGCTTTCTTT
CDR3aa: CSAAVRNTEAFF
abundance: many
j_gene: TRBJ1-1
d_gene: NA
v_gene: TRBV20-1

CDR3nt: TGTGCCAGTAGTGTGGGACAGGGGTTAACCTACGAGCAGTACTTC
CDR3aa: CASSVGQGLTYEQYF
abundance: NA
j_gene: TRBJ2-7
d_gene: TRBD1
v_gene: TRBV19

CDR3nt: TGTGCCAGCAGCACCTCCGGGACAGGGATGGGGCGAGGTGAAGCTTTCTTT
CDR3aa: CASSTSGTGMGRGEAFF
abundance: NA
j_gene: TRBJ1-1
d_gene: TRBD1
v_gene: TRBV11-2

CDR3nt: TGCGCCAGCAGCCAAGATGGGGGGTTCCTTCAGTACTTC
CDR3aa: CASSQDGGFLQYF
abundance: many
j_gene: TRBJ2-5
d_gene: NA
v_gene: TRBV4-1

CDR3nt: TGTGCCACCAGCAGGGACAGGGCTCAAGAGACCCAGTACTTC
CDR3aa: CATSRDRAQETQYF
abundance: many
j_gene: TRBJ2-5
d_gene: TRBD1
v_gene: TRBV15

CDR3nt: TGTGCCAGCAGCTCGGATGAGAACACTGAAGCTTTCTTT
CDR3aa: CASSSDENTEAFF
abundance: many
j_gene: TRBJ1-1
d_gene: NA
v_gene: TRBV6-1

CDR3nt: TGCGCCAGCAGTCGGGACAGGGGCTCTGGGGCCAACGTCCTGACTTTC
CDR3aa: CASSRDRGSGANVLTF
abundance: NA
j_gene: TRBJ2-6
d_gene: TRBD1
v_gene: TRBV5-1

CDR3nt: TGTGCCAGCCGACGGGGGGATGAAGCTTTCTTT
CDR3aa: CASRRGDEAFF
abundance: NA
j_gene: TRBJ1-1
d_gene: NA
v_gene: TRBV12-3/TRBV12-4

CDR3nt: TGTGCCAGCAGCCTCGGACAGGGCGGGCCCCTCCACTTT
CDR3aa: CASSLGQGGPLHF
abundance: few
j_gene: TRBJ1-6
d_gene: TRBD1
v_gene: TRBV12-3/TRBV12-4

CDR3nt: TGTGCCATCAGTGAGTCGAGTGTATCCTACGAGCAGTACTTC
CDR3aa: CAISESSVSYEQYF
abundance: NA
j_gene: TRBJ2-7
d_gene: NA
v_gene: TRBV10-3

CDR3nt: TGTGCCAGCTACACTCCCAGGATAGGTGGAAAACTCCACTTT
CDR3aa: CASYTPRIGGKLHF
abundance: NA
j_gene: TRBJ1-6
d_gene: NA
v_gene: TRBV2

CDR3nt: TGTGCCAGTAGTATAGGCCCGGGACAGATAAACATTCAGTACTTC
CDR3aa: CASSIGPGQINIQYF
abundance: many
j_gene: TRBJ2-4
d_gene: TRBD1
v_gene: TRBV19

CDR3nt: TGTGCCAGCAGCTTAGGGCTATATTCACCCCTCCACTTT
CDR3aa: CASSLGLYSPLHF
abundance: few
j_gene: TRBJ1-6
d_gene: NA
v_gene: TRBV11-2

CDR3nt: TGTGCCAGCAGTGAGCCGGCTAGGCGGGATAATTCACTCCTCCACTTT
CDR3aa: CASSEPARRDNSLLHF
abundance: NA
j_gene: TRBJ1-6
d_gene: NA
v_gene: TRBV6-1

CDR3nt: TGTGCCACCAGCAGATTGCCGGGACAGGCCTTAGTAAACGAGCAGTACTTC
CDR3aa: CATSRLPGQALVNEQYF
abundance: many
j_gene: TRBJ2-7
d_gene: TRBD1
v_gene: TRBV15

CDR3nt: TGTGCCAGCAGATGGACAGGGGGAATCGGCTACGAGCAGTACTTC
CDR3aa: CASRWTGGIGYEQYF
abundance: NA
j_gene: TRBJ2-7
d_gene: TRBD1
v_gene: TRBV2

CDR3nt: TGTGCCAGCACTCAAACAGGGGTCCTGAACACCGGGGAGCTGTTTTTT
CDR3aa: CASTQTGVLNTGELFF
abundance: NA
j_gene: TRBJ2-2
d_gene: TRBD1
v_gene: TRBV6-1

CDR3nt: TGTGCCAGCAGCGCCGTCCGCGGCTACACCTTC
CDR3aa: CASSAVRGYTF
abundance: many
j_gene: TRBJ1-2
d_gene: NA
v_gene: TRBV7-2

CDR3nt: TGTGCCAGCAGCTTAGCGCGTGTTGGACTCTCTGTGGGTGAGCAGTACTTC
CDR3aa: CASSLARVGLSVGEQYF
abundance: many
j_gene: TRBJ2-7
d_gene: NA
v_gene: TRBV7-8

CDR3nt: TGCAGTGCTAGAGGGGGAGCGGGGTCTAACCAAGAGACCCAGTACTTC
CDR3aa: CSARGGAGSNQETQYF
abundance: NA
j_gene: TRBJ2-5
d_gene: TRBD2
v_gene: TRBV20-1

CDR3nt: TGTGCCAGCAGATTAACAGGGGTGGACACTGAAGCTTTCTTT
CDR3aa: CASRLTGVDTEAFF
abundance: many
j_gene: TRBJ1-1
d_gene: TRBD1
v_gene: TRBV12-3/TRBV12-4

CDR3nt: TGCAGCGCAACTACCGGGGCGATCAATCAGCCCCAGCATTTT
CDR3aa: CSATTGAINQPQHF
abundance: NA
j_gene: TRBJ1-5
d_gene: NA
v_gene: TRBV29-1

CDR3nt: TGTGCCAGCAGTTTAAACGGGGGTGAGCAGTTCTTC
CDR3aa: CASSLNGGEQFF
abundance: NA
j_gene: TRBJ2-1
d_gene: NA
v_gene: TRBV27

CDR3nt: TGTGCCAGCAGTTTAAAGGGCGGTGAAGCTTTCTTT
CDR3aa: CASSLKGGEAFF
abundance: many
j_gene: TRBJ1-1
d_gene: NA
v_gene: TRBV28

CDR3nt: TGTGCCAGCAAGAGACTGGACAGGGTGGAAGCCAAAAACATTCAGTACTTC
CDR3aa: CASKRLDRVEAKNIQYF
abundance: many
j_gene: TRBJ2-4
d_gene: TRBD1
v_gene: TRBV11-2